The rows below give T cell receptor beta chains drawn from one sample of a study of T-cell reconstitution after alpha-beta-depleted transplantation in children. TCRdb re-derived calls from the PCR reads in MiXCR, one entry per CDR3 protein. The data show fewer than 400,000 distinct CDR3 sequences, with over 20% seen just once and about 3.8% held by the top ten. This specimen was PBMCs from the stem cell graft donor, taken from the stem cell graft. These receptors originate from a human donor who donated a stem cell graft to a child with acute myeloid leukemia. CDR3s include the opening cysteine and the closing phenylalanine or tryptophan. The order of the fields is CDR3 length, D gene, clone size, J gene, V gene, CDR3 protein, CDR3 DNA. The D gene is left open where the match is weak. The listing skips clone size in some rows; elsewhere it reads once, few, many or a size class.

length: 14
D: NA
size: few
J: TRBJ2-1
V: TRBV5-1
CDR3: CASSGGARNNEQFF
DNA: TGCGCCAGCAGCGGCGGGGCGCGAAACAATGAGCAGTTCTTC

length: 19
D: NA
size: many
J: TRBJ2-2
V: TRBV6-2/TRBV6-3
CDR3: CASSYAFPSQLSNTGELFF
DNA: TGTGCCAGCAGTTACGCCTTTCCCTCCCAACTATCGAACACCGGGGAGCTGTTTTTT

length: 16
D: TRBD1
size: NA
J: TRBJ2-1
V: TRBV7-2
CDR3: CASSTSGTATKNEQFF
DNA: TGTGCCAGCAGCACGTCCGGGACAGCTACTAAAAATGAGCAGTTCTTC

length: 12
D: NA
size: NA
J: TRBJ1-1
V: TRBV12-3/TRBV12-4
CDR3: CASSPRRAEAFF
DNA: TGTGCCAGCAGTCCGAGGAGGGCTGAAGCTTTCTTT

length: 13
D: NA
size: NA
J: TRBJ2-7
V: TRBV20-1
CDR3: CSARDSTLGKQYF
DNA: TGCAGTGCTAGAGATTCCACGCTAGGGAAGCAGTACTTC

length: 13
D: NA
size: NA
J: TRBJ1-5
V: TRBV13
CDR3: CASSLAGMQPQHF
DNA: TGTGCCAGCAGCTTAGCGGGGATGCAGCCCCAGCATTTT

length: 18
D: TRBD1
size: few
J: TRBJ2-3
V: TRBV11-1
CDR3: CASSLFAPGQGNADTQYF
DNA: TGTGCCAGCAGCTTATTCGCACCGGGACAGGGGAATGCAGATACGCAGTATTTT

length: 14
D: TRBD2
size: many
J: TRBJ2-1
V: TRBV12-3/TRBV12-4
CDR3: CASVSGSVYNEQFF
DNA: TGTGCCAGCGTGAGCGGGAGCGTCTACAATGAGCAGTTCTTC

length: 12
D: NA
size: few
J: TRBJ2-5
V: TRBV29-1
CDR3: CSADNQGGTQYF
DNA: TGCAGCGCCGACAATCAAGGGGGGACCCAGTACTTC

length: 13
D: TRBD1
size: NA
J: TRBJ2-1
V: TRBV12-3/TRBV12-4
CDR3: CASSSGQGNEQFF
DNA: TGTGCCAGCAGTTCGGGACAGGGCAATGAGCAGTTCTTC

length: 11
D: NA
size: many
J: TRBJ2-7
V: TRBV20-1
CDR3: CSVGQNYEQYF
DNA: TGCAGTGTCGGGCAGAACTACGAGCAGTACTTC

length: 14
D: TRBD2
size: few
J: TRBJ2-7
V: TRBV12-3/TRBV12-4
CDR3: CASRPGGAFYEQYF
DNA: TGTGCCAGCAGGCCGGGAGGGGCTTTCTACGAGCAGTACTTC

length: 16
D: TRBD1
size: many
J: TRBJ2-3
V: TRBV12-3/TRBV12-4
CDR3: CASGDPGQGAGDTQYF
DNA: TGTGCCAGCGGGGATCCGGGACAGGGGGCTGGAGATACGCAGTATTTT

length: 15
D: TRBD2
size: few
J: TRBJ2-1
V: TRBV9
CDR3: CASSPRGLQYNEQFF
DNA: TGTGCCAGCAGCCCTCGGGGACTACAGTACAATGAGCAGTTCTTC